This T cell receptor (beta chain) was observed in a study of T cell responses to AZD1222 COVID-19 vaccine. Sequenced by immunoSEQ multiplex PCR; TCRdb stores in-frame clones only, minus some. Of fewer than 120,000 clones listed, roughly 89% were seen once; the top ten hold about 16%. About this clone: The antigen remains unidentified.

General study points: Repertoire samples came only from after the peak T cell response. In a largely white British group with more females than males, clonal diversity was possibly underestimated.

V lost 3 bases, J lost 5 bases, and 13 bases lay in between. The CDR3 spans 14 residues. From germline, CDR1 is KGHSH and CDR2 LQKENI. V usage is TRBV18 and J usage is TRBJ2-5; the D gene is possibly TRBD2 (6 bases). Sequencing was performed on peripheral blood, taken 28 days after the second AZD1222 dose. This clonotype was sampled from an adult who received the AZD1222 COVID-19 vaccine. The CDR3 reads CASSPTTSPETQYF. CDR3 coding DNA: TGTGCCAGCTCACCTACTACTAGCCCGGAGACCCAGTACTTC.